This T cell receptor beta chain came from a study of blood T cell repertoires in COVID-19. The germline V and J ends were trimmed by 3 bases and 7 bases, with 10 bases remaining between them. This CDR3 region has 13 residues. In the authors' workflow: Using reference gene primer amplification, nucleated cell counts were estimated. TCRdb's table, derived via immunoSEQ multiplex PCR, lists solely in-frame clones and lacks some. That table furnishes V, J and clone size, whereas the DNA furnished D and trimming. The sample includes 72,000 or so clones, 80% of them seen just once. The origin of this receptor is a man aged 65-85 years who had recovered from COVID-19. The V gene is TRBV12-3 or TRBV12-4, the J gene TRBJ2-1; D unclear. Sequencing used peripheral blood. The CDR3 DNA sequence: TGTGCCAGCAGTTTTGGGCAGTGGAATGAGCAGTTCTTC. This translates into CASSFGQWNEQFF.